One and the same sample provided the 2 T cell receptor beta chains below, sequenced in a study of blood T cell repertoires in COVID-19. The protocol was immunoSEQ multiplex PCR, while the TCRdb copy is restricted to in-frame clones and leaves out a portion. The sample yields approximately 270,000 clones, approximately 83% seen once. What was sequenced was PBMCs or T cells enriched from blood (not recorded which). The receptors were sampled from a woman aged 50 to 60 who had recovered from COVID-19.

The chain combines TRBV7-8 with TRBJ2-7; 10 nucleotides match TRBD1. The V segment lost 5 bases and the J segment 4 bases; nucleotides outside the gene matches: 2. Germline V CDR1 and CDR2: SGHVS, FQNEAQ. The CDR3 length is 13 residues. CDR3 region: CASSRGQGYEQYF. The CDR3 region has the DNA TGTGCCAGCAGCCGGGGACAGGGGTACGAGCAGTACTTC.

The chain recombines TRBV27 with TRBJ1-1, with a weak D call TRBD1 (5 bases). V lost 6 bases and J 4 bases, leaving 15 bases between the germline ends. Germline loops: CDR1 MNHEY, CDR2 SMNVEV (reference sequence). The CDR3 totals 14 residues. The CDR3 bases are TGTGCCAGCAGCCGCTCCCAGGGAGGCACTGAAGCTTTCTTT. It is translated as CASSRSQGGTEAFF.